This TCR beta chain was retrieved from a study of early T cells in non-severe SARS-CoV-2 infection. Across the whole study: Whole-blood bulk RNA, unsorted, was sequenced, and chains were unpaired. Study outcomes and limitations: Private and CD4 specificities were missed by VDJdb matching, skewed to anti-spike CD8.

Each CDR3 protein gets one entry after TCRdb re-called the 5' RACE reads with MiXCR. The data contain around 80,000 distinct CDR3 sequences, approximately 10% of them singletons. Turning to this clonotype: Its antigen remains unidentified.

The germline V and J ends were trimmed by 2 bases and 7 bases, with 6 bases remaining between them. The CDR3 length is 12 residues. Germline CDR1 MDHEN, CDR2 SYDVKM. The receptor's source is an adult who was a healthcare worker with PCR-confirmed SARS-CoV-2 infection or an uninfected control (not recorded which). This material consisted of whole blood, taken at baseline. The chain couples TRBV28 to TRBJ1-5; D unresolved. Here the CDR3 reads CASSLQRQPQHF. DNA for the CDR3: TGTGCCAGCAGTTTACAACGACAGCCCCAGCATTTT.